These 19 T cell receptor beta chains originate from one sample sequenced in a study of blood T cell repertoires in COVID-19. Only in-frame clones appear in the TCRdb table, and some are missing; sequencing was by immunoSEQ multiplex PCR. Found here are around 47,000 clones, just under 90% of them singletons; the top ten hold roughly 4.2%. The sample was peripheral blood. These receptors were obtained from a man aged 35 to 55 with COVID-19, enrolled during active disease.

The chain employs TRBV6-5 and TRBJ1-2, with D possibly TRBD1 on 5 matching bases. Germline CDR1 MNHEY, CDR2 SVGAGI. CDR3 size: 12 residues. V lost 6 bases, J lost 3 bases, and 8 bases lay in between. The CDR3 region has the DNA TGTGCCAGCAGGCCGACAGACTATGGCTACACCTTC. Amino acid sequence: CASRPTDYGYTF.

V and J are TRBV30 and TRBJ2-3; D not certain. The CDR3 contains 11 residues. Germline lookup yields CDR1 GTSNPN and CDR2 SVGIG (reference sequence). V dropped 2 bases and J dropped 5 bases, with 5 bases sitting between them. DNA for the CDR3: TGTGCCTGGAGTCCAATAGATACGCAGTATTTT. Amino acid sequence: CAWSPIDTQYF. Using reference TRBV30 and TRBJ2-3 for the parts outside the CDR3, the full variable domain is SQTIHQWPATLVQPVGSPLSLECTVEGTSNPNLYWYRQAAGRGLQLLFYSVGIGQISSEVPQNLSASRPQDRQFILSSKKLLLSDSGFYLCAWSPIDTQYFGPGTRLTVL.

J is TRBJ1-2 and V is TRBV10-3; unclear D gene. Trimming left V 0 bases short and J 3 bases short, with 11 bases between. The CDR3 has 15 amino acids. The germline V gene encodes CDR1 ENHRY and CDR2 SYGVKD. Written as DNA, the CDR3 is TGTGCCATCAGTGAGTCGAGGCCAGACTACTATGGCTACACCTTC. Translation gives CAISESRPDYYGYTF.

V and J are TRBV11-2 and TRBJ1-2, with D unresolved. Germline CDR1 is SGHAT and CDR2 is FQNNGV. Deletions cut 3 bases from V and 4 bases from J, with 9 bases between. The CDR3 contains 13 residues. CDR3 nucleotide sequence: TGTGCCAGCAGCTTCAATGAGGGCTATGGCTACACCTTC. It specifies CASSFNEGYGYTF.

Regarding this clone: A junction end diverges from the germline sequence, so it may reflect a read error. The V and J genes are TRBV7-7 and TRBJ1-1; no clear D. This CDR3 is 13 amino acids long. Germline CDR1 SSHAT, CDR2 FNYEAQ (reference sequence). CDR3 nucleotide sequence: TGTGCTAGCAGCTTAGGGCAGAACACTGAAGCTTTCTTT. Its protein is CASSLGQNTEAFF.

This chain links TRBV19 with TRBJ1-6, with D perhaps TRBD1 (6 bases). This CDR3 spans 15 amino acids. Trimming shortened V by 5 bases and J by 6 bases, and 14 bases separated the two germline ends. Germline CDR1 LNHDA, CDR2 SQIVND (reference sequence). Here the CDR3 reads CASSAGTTTNSPLHF. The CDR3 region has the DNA TGTGCCAGTAGTGCCGGGACAACTACTAATTCACCCCTCCACTTT.

The CDR3, as DNA: TGTGCCACCAGCAGATTCGGGGCGGGGGATCTCAATGAGCAGTTCTTC. Amino acids: CATSRFGAGDLNEQFF. V is TRBV15 and J is TRBJ2-1, with TRBD2 matching over 7 bases. The V gene end was trimmed by 2 bases and the J gene end by 6 bases; junction bases not matched to a gene: 10. Germline lookup yields CDR1 LNHNV and CDR2 YYDKDF (reference sequence). CDR3 length: 16 amino acids.

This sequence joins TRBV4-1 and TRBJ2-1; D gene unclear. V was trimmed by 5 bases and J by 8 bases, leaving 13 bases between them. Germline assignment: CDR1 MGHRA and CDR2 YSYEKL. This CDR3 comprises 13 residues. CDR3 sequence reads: CASSEYLIDEQFF. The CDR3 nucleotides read TGCGCCAGCAGCGAGTACCTGATAGATGAGCAGTTCTTC.

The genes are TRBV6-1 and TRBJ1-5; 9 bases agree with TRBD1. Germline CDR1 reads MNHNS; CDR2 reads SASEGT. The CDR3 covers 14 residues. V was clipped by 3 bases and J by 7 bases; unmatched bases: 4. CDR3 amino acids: CASSEAGTGQPQHF. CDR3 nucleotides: TGTGCCAGCAGTGAGGCAGGGACAGGGCAGCCCCAGCATTTT.

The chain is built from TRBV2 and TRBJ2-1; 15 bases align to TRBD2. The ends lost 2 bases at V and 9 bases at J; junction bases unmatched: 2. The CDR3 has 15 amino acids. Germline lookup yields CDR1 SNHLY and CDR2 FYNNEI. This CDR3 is CASSELGLAGGEQFF. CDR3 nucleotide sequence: TGTGCCAGCAGTGAATTGGGACTAGCGGGAGGTGAGCAGTTCTTC.

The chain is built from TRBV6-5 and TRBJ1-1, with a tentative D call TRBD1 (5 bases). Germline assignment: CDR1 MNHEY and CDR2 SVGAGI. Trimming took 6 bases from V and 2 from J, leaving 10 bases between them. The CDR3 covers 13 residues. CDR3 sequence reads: CASRVTGNTEAFF. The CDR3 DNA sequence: TGTGCCAGCAGGGTAACAGGTAACACTGAAGCTTTCTTT.

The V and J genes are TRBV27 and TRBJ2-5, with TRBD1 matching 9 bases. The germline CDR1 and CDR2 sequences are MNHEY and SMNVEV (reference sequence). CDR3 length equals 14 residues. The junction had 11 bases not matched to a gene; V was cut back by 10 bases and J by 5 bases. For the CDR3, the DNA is TGTGCCACCTCGACAGGGGGAATCTGGGAGACCCAGTACTTC. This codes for CATSTGGIWETQYF.

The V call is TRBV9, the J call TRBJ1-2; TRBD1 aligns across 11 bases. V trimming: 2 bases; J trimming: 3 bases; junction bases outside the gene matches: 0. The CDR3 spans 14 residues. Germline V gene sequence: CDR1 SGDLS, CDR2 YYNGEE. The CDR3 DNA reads TGTGCCAGCAGCGTGGGACAGGGGGACTATGGCTACACCTTC. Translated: CASSVGQGDYGYTF.

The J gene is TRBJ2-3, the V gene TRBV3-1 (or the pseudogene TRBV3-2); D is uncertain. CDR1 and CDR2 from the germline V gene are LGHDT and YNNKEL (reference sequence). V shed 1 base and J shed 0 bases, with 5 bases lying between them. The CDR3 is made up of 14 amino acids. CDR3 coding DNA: TGTGCCAGCAGCCAAGGGGCTAGCACAGATACGCAGTATTTT. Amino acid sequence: CASSQGASTDTQYF.

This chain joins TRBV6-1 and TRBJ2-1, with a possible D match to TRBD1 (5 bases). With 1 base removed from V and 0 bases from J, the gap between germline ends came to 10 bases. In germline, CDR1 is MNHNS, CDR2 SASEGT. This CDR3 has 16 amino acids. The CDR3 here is CASSEDRPASYNEQFF. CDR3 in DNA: TGTGCCAGCAGTGAAGACAGGCCAGCCTCCTACAATGAGCAGTTCTTC.

This CDR3 reads CASSPGTGAVGNEKLFF. The CDR3 DNA follows: TGTGCCAGCAGTCCCGGGACAGGAGCGGTGGGTAATGAAAAACTGTTTTTT. The V gene is TRBV6-6, the J gene TRBJ1-4, with 8 bases aligning to TRBD1. Trimming cost V 5 bases and J 4 bases; bases outside gene matches: 12. Germline assignment: CDR1 MNHNY and CDR2 SVGAGI (reference sequence). This CDR3 has 17 amino acids.

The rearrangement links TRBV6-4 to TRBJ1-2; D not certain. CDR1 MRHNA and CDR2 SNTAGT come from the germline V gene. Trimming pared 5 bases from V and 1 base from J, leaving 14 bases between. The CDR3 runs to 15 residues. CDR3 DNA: TGTGCCAGCAGTCGGGAGCCCGGTGGTAACTATGGCTACACCTTC. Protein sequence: CASSREPGGNYGYTF.

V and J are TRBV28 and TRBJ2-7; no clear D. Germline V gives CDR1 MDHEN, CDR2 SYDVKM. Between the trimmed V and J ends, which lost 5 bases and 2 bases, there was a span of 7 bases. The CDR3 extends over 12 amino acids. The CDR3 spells CASSPHPYEQYF. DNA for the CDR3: TGTGCCAGCAGTCCACACCCCTACGAGCAGTACTTC.

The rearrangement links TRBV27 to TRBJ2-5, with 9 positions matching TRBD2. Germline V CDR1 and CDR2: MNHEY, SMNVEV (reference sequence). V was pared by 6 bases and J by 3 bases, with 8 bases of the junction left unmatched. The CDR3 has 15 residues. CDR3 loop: CASSSPTSGKETQYF. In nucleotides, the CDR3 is TGTGCCAGCAGCTCCCCGACTAGCGGTAAAGAGACCCAGTACTTC.